This T cell receptor beta chain is from a study of shared clonotypes between healthy human individuals. Study outcomes and limitations: Shared across a few donors were roughly 5% of the naive CD4 clonotypes.

The authors split each subset's genomic DNA evenly across several immunoSEQ plates. Study processing details: ImmunoSEQ junction-only sequences lacked quality scores, so their filtering differed. Here immunoSEQ multiplex PCR was the method, and the copy in TCRdb shows in-frame clones only, minus some. That table gives V, J and clone size, and the DNA gave D and trimming. The sample lists 2 million to 2.5 million clones, 85% to 95% occurring once. Of note for this clone: What it binds is not known.

Germline assignment: CDR1 SGHNT and CDR2 YYREEE (reference sequence). CDR3 length: 14 amino acids. Sample: naive CD4+ T cells from PBMCs. Specified subset: CD45RA+ positively selected. This clonotype originated in a man aged 18 to 29 in good health. Some clones in this sample may be carry-over from other donors' samples. The chain combines TRBV5-4 with TRBJ2-5; TRBD2 agrees at 8 bases. Gene TRBJ2-7 matches the end of the DNA better, so the J call may be wrong. CDR3 sequence: CATKGPGGRYEQYF. The CDR3 nucleotides are TGTGCCACCAAAGGGCCGGGAGGGCGGTACGAGCAGTACTTC.